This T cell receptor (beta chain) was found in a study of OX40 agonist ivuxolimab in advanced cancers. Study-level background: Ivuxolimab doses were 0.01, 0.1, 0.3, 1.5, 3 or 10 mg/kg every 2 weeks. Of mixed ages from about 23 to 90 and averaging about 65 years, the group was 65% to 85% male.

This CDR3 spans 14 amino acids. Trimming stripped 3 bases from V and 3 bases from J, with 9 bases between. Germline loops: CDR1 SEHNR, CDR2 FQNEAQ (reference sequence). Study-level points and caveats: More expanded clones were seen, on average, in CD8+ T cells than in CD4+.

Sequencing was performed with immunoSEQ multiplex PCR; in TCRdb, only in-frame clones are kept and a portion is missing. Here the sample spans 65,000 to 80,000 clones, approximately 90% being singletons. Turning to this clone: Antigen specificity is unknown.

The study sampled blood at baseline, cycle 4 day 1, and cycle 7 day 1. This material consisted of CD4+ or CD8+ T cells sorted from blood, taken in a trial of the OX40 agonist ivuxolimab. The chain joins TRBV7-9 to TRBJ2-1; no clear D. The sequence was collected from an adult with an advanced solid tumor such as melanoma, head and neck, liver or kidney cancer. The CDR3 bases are TGTGCCAGCAGCTTTAGGTCGGACTACAATGAGCAGTTCTTC. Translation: CASSFRSDYNEQFF.